This note documents a single T cell receptor (beta chain) sequence. There is no known antigen for this receptor. Base-call qualities are not available, and no considerably larger clone is one nucleotide away. In the paper's terms, the time point label means: 12 months on ibrutinib. For TCR beta library preparation, approximately 2 micrograms of genomic DNA were extracted from the cryopreserved PBMCs. Longitudinal blood samples from CLL patients receiving ibrutinib monotherapy were subjected to high-throughput TCR beta sequencing. The patients took part in an open-label, single-center phase 2 trial of ibrutinib monotherapy. The sample comes from a study of cytotoxic CD8 clonotypes in ibrutinib-treated CLL (dated by TCRdb to about 2021). For the study in its entirety: The cohort was composed of 11 relapsed/refractory and roughly 16 treatment-naive patients; IGHV unmutated status was identified in around 17 patients. On average, each sample yielded 250,000 to 300,000 productive templates and roughly 95,000 productive rearrangements. Responses were partial in some 24 patients and complete in 2; after median 68 months follow-up, about 14 stayed in remission and 12 progressed. Longitudinal samples were obtainable from about 30% of the roughly 86 participants in the trial. All remission and progressive disease samples were collected while patients were still receiving ibrutinib. Samples at response were collected after a median of approximately twelve months of treatment, with a range of roughly 6 to 40 months. Cryopreserved peripheral blood mononuclear cells were obtained prior to treatment, at the time of response, and at either disease progression or sustained remission.

Results the study describes overall, beyond this receptor: At ibrutinib response clonality went up, during sustained remission it held steady, and at progression it dropped back toward baseline. Baseline clonality was found to be higher than that of age-matched healthy donors and was strongly correlated with circulating CD8+ T-cell counts. Lymph node repertoires were not examined, and the timing of sampling was not matched between patients in sustained remission and those whose disease progressed. Public clonotypes were rare and either shrank or stayed stable during treatment, and the rise in clonality at ibrutinib response reflected expansion of private clonotypes.

The goal of deep resolution MiSeq sequencing was a depth between 1 in 1 million and 1 in 200,000 T cells, and coverage averaged 10x per clonotype. The immunoSEQ hsTCRB Kit was used to generate TCR beta libraries. On the authors' methods: The data were analyzed with ImmunoSEQ Analyzer and ImmunoSEQ Data Assistant, and V, D and J gene assignments followed IMGT definitions. Clonality, which ranges from 0 to 1, was calculated by subtracting the normalized Shannon entropy of productive rearrangement frequencies from one. Only overrepresented clonotypes making up at least 0.05% of each patient's repertoire were included in the public clonotype analysis. Some twelve repertoires from age-matched healthy donors, obtained from immuneACCESS, served as clonality controls. TCRdb re-hosts the immuneACCESS table, in-frame sequences only. Its copies lack some clones; in the studies checked, an unresolved V gene accounts for under half of them, and the cause for the rest is not known. V, J and clone size are taken as reported in that table, and D and trimming were inferred from the DNA itself. Recorded for this sample are around 200,000 clones; just under 80% of them occurred a single time. The top ten clonotypes cover over 10% of the sample.

Sequenced here: PBMCs, sampled after 12 months of ibrutinib treatment. The TCR sequence derives from a human donor with chronic lymphocytic leukemia.

The CDR3 protein: CASSPGLRGDTEAFF. The sequenced DNA is TGTGCCAGCAGCCCGGGACTCCGAGGCGACACTGAAGCTTTCTTT. This chain is built from TRBV5-4 and TRBJ1-1; matching of 5 bases hints at TRBD1 as the D gene. V loses 4 bases, J loses 3 bases, and the germline ends lie 16 bases apart. The cysteine opens and the phenylalanine closes a CDR3 of 15 amino acids. Kept here is only the CDR3 DNA, which spans 45 bases and is read in frame from base 1. The germline V gene encodes CDR1 SGHNT and CDR2 YYREEE (reference sequence).